This is a list of T cell receptor beta chains from one sample in a study of T cells in Graves' hyperthyroidism and ophthalmopathy. A single record per CDR3 protein comes from TCRdb applying MiXCR to the multiplex PCR reads. The sample carries 450,000 to 700,000 distinct CDR3 sequences, 40% to 55% recorded once. Specimen: peripheral blood or thyroid tissue (not recorded which). These TCRs come from a woman between 18 and 30 years old with Graves' hyperthyroidism. CDR3s include the opening cysteine and the closing phenylalanine or tryptophan. D genes are given only for firm matches. Only part of the rows carry a size: once, few, many, or a class if the clone is expanded.

j_call,d_call,v_call,clone_size,cdr3_aa,cdr3_nt
TRBJ2-2,TRBD2,TRBV12-3/TRBV12-4,many,CASSPSSGRGGELFF,TGTGCCAGCAGTCCATCTAGCGGGAGGGGCGGGGAGCTGTTTTTT
TRBJ2-7,.,TRBV4-3,.,CASSQAQLAPIYEQYF,TGCGCCAGCAGCCAAGCCCAACTAGCACCAATCTACGAGCAGTACTTC
TRBJ2-2,TRBD2,TRBV25-1,many,CASSALAGGNTGELFF,TGTGCCAGCAGTGCCCTAGCGGGAGGGAACACCGGGGAGCTGTTTTTT
TRBJ1-1,.,TRBV10-3,many,CAISERSGSNTEAFF,TGTGCCATCAGTGAACGGTCTGGATCGAACACTGAAGCTTTCTTT
TRBJ2-2,.,TRBV7-2,many,CASSLSDLARNTGELFF,TGTGCCAGCAGCTTATCGGACCTAGCGAGGAACACCGGGGAGCTGTTTTTT
TRBJ1-5,TRBD1,TRBV20-1,.,CSLGDRGYQPQHF,TGCAGTTTAGGCGACAGGGGATATCAGCCCCAGCATTTT
TRBJ2-7,TRBD2,TRBV12-5,many,CASAYGTSGLEEQYF,TGTGCTAGTGCGTACGGGACTAGCGGTCTAGAAGAGCAGTACTTC
TRBJ2-7,TRBD2,TRBV2,many,CASSEGTGLAVYEQYF,TGTGCCAGCAGTGAAGGGACGGGACTAGCGGTGTACGAGCAGTACTTC
TRBJ2-5,TRBD1,TRBV29-1,.,CSVLDRVQETQYF,TGCAGCGTTTTGGACAGGGTACAAGAGACCCAGTACTTC
TRBJ2-5,TRBD2,TRBV7-9,.,CASSPGGGPRRETQYF,TGTGCCAGCAGCCCTGGCGGGGGACCCCGGAGGGAGACCCAGTACTTC
TRBJ2-6,TRBD1,TRBV29-1,.,CSAGTAEAF,TGCAGCGCAGGGACAGCCGAAGCTTTC
TRBJ2-7,.,TRBV10-3,few,CAISEEGAYEQYF,TGTGCCATCAGTGAGGAGGGGGCCTACGAGCAGTACTTC
TRBJ2-7,.,TRBV11-1,.,CASSPGQVMEFSEQYF,TGTGCCAGCAGCCCAGGGCAGGTAATGGAATTCAGCGAGCAGTACTTC
TRBJ2-1,TRBD2,TRBV19,few,CASSPGTSGVDEQFF,TGTGCCAGTAGTCCCGGGACTAGCGGTGTGGATGAGCAGTTCTTC